This T cell receptor beta chain appears in the sequencing data of a study of T-cell reconstitution after alpha-beta-depleted transplantation in children. Trimming removed 8 bases at V and 5 bases at J, with 16 bases between. The CDR3 contains 15 residues. From germline, CDR1 is MNHNS and CDR2 SASEGT. This clonotype was seen more than once but under ten times. Its antigen is as yet unknown. Study-level findings and limits: T-cell counts and diversity were attributed mostly to newly produced T cells one year after transplant.

Using unique molecular identifiers, the investigators prepared the TCRbeta library. TCRdb passed the PCR reads through MiXCR, listing each CDR3 protein once. The table lists 450,000 to 550,000 distinct CDR3 sequences, over 9.5% of them singletons. The chain uses TRBV6-1 and TRBJ1-6; weak D call: TRBD1 (6 bases). The source of this sequence is a female patient under 10 years old who had a stem cell transplant for aplastic anemia, so the T cells may come from the graft donor. The sequences come from PBMCs, mostly from graft donor cells, collected 180 days after TCRalphabeta/CD19-depleted stem cell transplant. DNA of the CDR3: TGTGCCAGCCATAACCGAGGGGGGCATAATTCACCCCTCCACTTT. Its translation is CASHNRGGHNSPLHF.